This TCR beta chain was documented in a study of cytomegalovirus exposure and HLA in healthy donors (TCRdb year 2017). Broadly, across the study: An earlier analysis of about 560 of the donors reported about 280 Gb of sequence data and 95 million to 120 million unique TCR beta sequences obtained from around 180 million T cells. An early release that covered about 640 HLA-typed donors contained 250 to 350 gigabases of sequencing data and tens of millions of unique TCR sequences. The genetic ancestry cluster associated with self-reported Caucasian donors included approximately 85% of the roughly 360 genotyped donors. The aim of the study was to test whether cataloging public T cell receptors could identify signatures of past pathogen exposure. Using immunosequencing, the study profiled T cell repertoires from 500 to 800 subjects and related those repertoires to cytomegalovirus serostatus. Along with the approximately 650-subject first cohort, a separate validation cohort of some 130 different subjects was used. To predict cytomegalovirus infection status, the study brought together high-throughput TCR immunosequencing, statistical association of individual TCRs with disease status, and machine learning. In a later analysis, previously published TCR beta repertoires from several hundred donors were re-analyzed and high-resolution HLA genotyping was added so that TCR occurrence patterns could be studied. The later analysis used no new phenotypic data to find candidate immune exposures, relying instead on TCR beta sequences and their occurrence across donors. An earlier analysis of around 580 of the donors used high-throughput TCR beta sequencing to judge whether each TCR beta V gene segment behaved as functional or pseudogenic. Alongside the repertoire data, information on donor age, sex, ethnicity and CMV serostatus was compiled. A later genetic analysis used genome-wide SNP genotypes for about 55% of the 666 donors, treating that subset as a discovery cohort. All discovery cohort repertoires had been generated on a single sequencing platform. Class I and class II HLA loci were covered by the typing at four-digit resolution. Typing coverage differed by locus: A, B, C, DRB1 and DQB1 were typed in roughly 629-630 donors, DQA1 in 522, DPA1 in some 610, and DPB1 in just under 480. About five DR-DQ haplotypes were handled as single units for association and clustering because linkage in the cohort was strong. Among some 410 genotyped donors of the cohort, an average of around 220,000 unique TCR beta nucleotide sequences was sequenced per donor, of which roughly 18% were non-productive. Study-level results and caveats: A further reported finding was that TCR beta sequences accurately predicted the HLA-A and HLA-B alleles for most subjects in the first cohort. Strong co-occurrence of HLA alleles, especially DR and DQ, made assigning TCR associations to individual alleles difficult. According to a later analysis, TCR association rates differed among HLA loci, with DRB1 alleles showing the most associated TCRs and HLA-C alleles showing the fewest. A later genetic analysis associated a missense DCLRE1C variant with V-gene and J-gene trimming of TCR beta chains, and an independent cohort replicated the association. The only immune exposure information available for the cohort was CMV serostatus. Most CMV-associated TCR beta chains appeared to be HLA-restricted in a later analysis, and the HLA associations seemed to be driven largely by CMV exposure. In a later analysis, HLA-associated TCR beta chains showed more clonal expansion and lower generation probabilities than non-associated chains that were equally common. The authors suggested that the approach could potentially be generalized to other disease states and immunological phenotypes. Compared with the roughly 670-donor mean, donors in an Asian-associated ancestry cluster had fewer N-insertions in productive TCRs, according to a later genetic analysis. In an earlier analysis of 587 of the donors, most TCR beta V segments appeared in productive rearrangements about 90% or about 30% of the time, broadly matching IMGT annotations. Linkage disequilibrium might explain the correlated functional status among segregating V segments, but an unknown experimental factor could not be ruled out. Sequencing depth was assumed to be roughly uniform across donors in the presence/absence analyses, though that assumption may not hold. According to a later analysis, parvovirus B19, influenza, CMV and Epstein-Barr virus appeared linked to several top co-occurrence clusters. Specific HLA alleles were associated with 15,000 to 20,000 TCR beta sequences at a false discovery rate of 0.05 in a later analysis. HLA typing was unavailable for some donors at each locus, so association tests used only the typed subset. A cluster of highly shared sequence variants was judged likely to represent a technical artifact of the sequencing pipeline. In both the original and validation cohorts, the classifier was reported to diagnose cytomegalovirus status with high specificity and sensitivity. While some public TCRs were present in many individuals, most TCR sequences turned up only very rarely across donors. Because counts were too low, seventeen rarely observed V segments, including chromosome 9 orphons, were excluded from the earlier analysis of around 640 of the donors. In vitro tests confirmed that three of the cytomegalovirus-associated TCR beta chains recognize cytomegalovirus antigens. In the study, approximately 160 TCR beta chains were listed as associated with cytomegalovirus. This cohort had only TCR beta chains sequenced, and the lack of alpha or paired-chain data limited which features could be detected. Some IMGT-functional V segments, including TRBV6-2 and TRBV6-3, could not be told apart with the 87-base-pair reads, so those segments were excluded.

The cohort comprised some 700 healthy bone marrow donors. At the time of sampling, all cohort members were nominally healthy, though unrecorded immune exposures were likely present. The donor was CMV seropositive and was included in the group of approximately 300 seropositive cohort members. Each donor provided a peripheral blood sample, and peripheral blood mononuclear cells were used for TCR beta sequencing. Genomic DNA extraction from the blood cell samples was performed with the Qiagen DNeasy Blood Extraction Kit. The library was prepared using the immunoSEQ multiplex PCR assay. For the multiplex PCR, a mixture combining 60 forward primers for TCR Vbeta segments and 13 reverse primers for TCR Jbeta segments was used. Amplification of the CDR3 region of rearranged TCR beta genes was performed with a multiplex PCR assay on genomic DNA. The amplified TCR beta libraries were sequenced on the Illumina HiSeq System as 87-base-pair reads. The paper's data handling went like this. A later analysis tallied around 87 million unique TCR beta chains across the 700 or so repertoires, and about 12 million of those chains were shared by two or more donors. A nearest-neighbor algorithm error-corrected the raw reads and collapsed the reads into unique sequences, merging closely related sequences to remove PCR and sequencing errors. To assign V, D and J gene segments, CDR3 sequences were aligned to IMGT reference sequences. Each retained sequence needed at least a six-nucleotide match to both a V gene segment and a J gene segment. Rearrangements were classified as productive when the CDR3 lacked stop codons and remained in frame with V and J, and all other rearrangements were classified as non-productive. CDR3 was defined by IMGT convention, running from the second conserved V-encoded cysteine to the conserved J-encoded phenylalanine. The earlier analysis of approximately 500 of the donors excluded sequences that lacked an unambiguous match to a single V gene segment. An earlier analysis of about 600 of the donors called V segments functional above 56.7% productive rearrangements and segregating when the between-donor standard deviation exceeded 5%. A statistical classification framework was built for diagnosing cytomegalovirus status from the catalog of TCR beta chain sequences. In a later analysis, TCR nucleotide sequences were compared against IMGT/GENE-DB human TR gene sequences so that V and J genes could be assigned. A later analysis assigned CDR3 sequences and most-parsimonious VDJ recombination scenarios with the TCRdist pipeline. In a later analysis, each TCR beta chain was defined by its CDR3 amino acid sequence together with its V-gene family, and reads lacking a unique V-gene family were excluded. As a way to deal with suspected cross-contamination and a sequencing artifact, a later analysis dropped hundreds of nucleotide sequences that were highly shared and had low generation probability. For each public chain, a later analysis derived a clonal expansion index from normalized ranks of inferred template counts within each repertoire. In a later analysis, generation probabilities were computed using a VDJ recombination model fitted to out-of-frame rearrangements, and the results were checked against IGoR. Hypergeometric tests were used in a later analysis to score TCR-TCR, TCR-HLA and TCR-CMV co-occurrence, with a repertoire-size bias correction applied to the TCR pairs. False discovery rates were estimated in a later analysis by permuting HLA or CMV assignments 20 times. A later analysis grouped co-occurring TCRs with DBSCAN, adding TCRdist sequence similarity when clustering within HLA-allele-positive subsets. Co-occurrence clustering excluded repertoires with fewer than 30,000 or more than 120,000 public chains, plus five with anomalous nucleotide sharing. TCRdb limited this immuneACCESS table to in-frame rearrangements with V and J called. A share of clones is missing; checked studies link under half to unresolved V genes, and the rest is unexplained. The DNA was the basis for D and trimming; V, J and clone size are from that table. This specimen's table enumerates roughly 200,000 clones. Roughly 1.2% of the sample belongs to the ten largest clones.

Taken from cysteine to phenylalanine, the CDR3 has 13 residues. The sequence is cut down to CDR3 DNA, 39 bases in frame from base 1. The germline V gene (reference sequence) gives CDR1 as MNHNY and CDR2 as SVGAGI. Comment on this clone: Its antigen is not yet known.

The chain links TRBV6-6 with TRBJ2-5; the D gene cannot be resolved reliably. The J call may not be correct, given that the DNA end is closer to TRBJ2-7. Material for sequencing was PBMCs. The sequence came from a girl aged 2 to 10 in good health and CMV-seropositive. The DNA sequence follows: TGTGCCAGCAGTTACTCGCTGAGCTACGAGCAGTACTTC. The encoded protein is CASSYSLSYEQYF.